This TCR beta chain was sequenced during a study of T-cell reconstitution after alpha-beta-depleted transplantation in children. Study-wide findings and caveats: Several hundred rapidly expanded clones from non-depleted graft cells reportedly supplied alpha-beta T cells about two months post-transplant. The authors attributed T-cell counts and diversity one year after transplant mostly to newly produced T cells.

This clonotype showed up just a few times. Its antigen is currently unknown. CDR1 and CDR2 (germline): SGHRS, YFSETQ. CDR3 length equals 13 residues. The ends were cut back, 4 bases at V and 4 bases at J, with 11 bases in the middle. This sample's TCRbeta library carried unique molecular identifier barcodes. TCRdb independently ran MiXCR on the PCR reads; one entry per CDR3 protein. This table has 780,000 or so distinct CDR3 sequences, less than 20% appearing once. The chain uses TRBV5-1 and TRBJ1-1; D is possibly TRBD1 (6 bases). The sequenced sample was PBMCs, mostly from graft donor cells, obtained 360 days after TCRalphabeta/CD19-depleted stem cell transplant. This sequence was found in a male patient between 10 and 17 years old who had a stem cell transplant for acute lymphoblastic leukemia, so the T cells may come from the graft donor. The CDR3 nucleotides are TGCGCCAGCAGCCATGCAGGGGCCACTGAAGCTTTCTTT. It encodes CASSHAGATEAFF. The full variable domain, its missing parts supplied by reference TRBV5-1 and TRBJ1-1, is KAGVTQTPRYLIKTRGQQVTLSCSPISGHRSVSWYQQTPGQGLQFLFEYFSETQRNKGNFPGRFSGRQFSNSRSEMNVSTLELGDSALYLCASSHAGATEAFFGQGTRLTVV.